This T cell receptor (beta chain) was identified during a study of hypomethylating agent response in myelodysplastic syndrome. Study summary: Most often mutated was TET2, found in about 50% of the 11 patients. Whole-study findings and limits: After hypomethylating agent treatment, diversity and clonality showed no significant change, overall or by response. Only roughly ten patients were analyzed in this small cohort.

Note on this clone: The antigen remains unidentified.

Survey resolution used two replicates of 200 ng, totaling approximately 400 ng DNA. Sequenced by immunoSEQ multiplex PCR; TCRdb stores in-frame clones only, minus some. The profile shows thousands of clones, about 88% of them singletons. This CDR3 contains 13 residues. Germline V CDR1 and CDR2: SGHNT, YYREEE (reference sequence). Trimming removed 4 bases from V and 5 bases from J, with 13 bases in between. The material sequenced was bone marrow, taken before or after starting hypomethylating agent treatment for myelodysplastic syndrome (not recorded which). The TCR sequence derives from a human donor with myelodysplastic syndrome. The chain recombines TRBV5-4 with TRBJ2-7; a weak D match, TRBD2 (6 bases). This CDR3 is CASSVGLPHEQYF. CDR3 DNA: TGTGCCAGCAGCGTGGGACTCCCCCACGAGCAGTACTTC.